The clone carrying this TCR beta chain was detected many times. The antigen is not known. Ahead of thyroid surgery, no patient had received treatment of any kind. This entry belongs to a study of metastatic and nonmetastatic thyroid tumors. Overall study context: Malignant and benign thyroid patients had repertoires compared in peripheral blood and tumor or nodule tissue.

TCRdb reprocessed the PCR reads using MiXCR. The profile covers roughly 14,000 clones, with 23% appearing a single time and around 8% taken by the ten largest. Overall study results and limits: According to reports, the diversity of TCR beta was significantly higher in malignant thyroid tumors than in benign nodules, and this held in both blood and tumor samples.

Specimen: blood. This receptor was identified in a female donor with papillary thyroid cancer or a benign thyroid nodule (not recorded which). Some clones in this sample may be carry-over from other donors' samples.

The CDR3 nucleotides are TGTGCCAGCAGCGTGACTAGTAACTACGAGCAGTACTTC. As protein: CASSVTSNYEQYF. This chain uses TRBV11-2 with TRBJ2-7; weak D call: TRBD2 (6 bases). Per the germline V gene, CDR1 is SGHAT and CDR2 is FQNNGV. The CDR3 sequence is 13 residues long. V was pared by 5 bases and J by 3 bases, with 11 bases between. Supplemented by reference TRBV11-2 and TRBJ2-7, the full variable domain reads EAGVAQSPRYKIIEKRQSVAFWCNPISGHATLYWYQQILGQGPKLLIQFQNNGVVDDSQLPKDRFSAERLKGVDSTLKIQPAKLEDSAVYLCASSVTSNYEQYFGPGTRLTVT.